The source of this T cell receptor beta chain is a study of CD8+CD57+ T cells in acquired aplastic anemia. Study-level background: The sorted CD4+ and CD8+ cells yielded an average approximately 3.2 ug of DNA.

Concerning this clonotype: Its matching antigen is unknown. A much larger clone lies a single base off, so this may be a read error.

Profiles of TCR beta VDJ and CDR3 were generated from a genomic DNA template. TCRdb re-analysed the reads in MiXCR, keeping a single row per CDR3 protein. Among just over 450,000 distinct CDR3 sequences listed, under 40% were seen once. Study-level results: CD8+ Simpson's diversity did not differ significantly between patients and controls.

V trimming: 4 bases; J trimming: 9 bases; junction bases outside the gene matches: 9. There are 15 residues in the CDR3. Germline assignment: CDR1 KGHDR and CDR2 SFDVKD. Sequencing involved patients with CD8+CD57+ cell expansion previously shown by flow cytometry. The cohort consisted entirely of patients having severe acquired aplastic anemia. The blood sampling took place in patients who had so far received no therapy. Sequenced input: sorted CD4+, CD8+, or CD8+CD57+ T cells (not recorded which) from PBMCs. The rearrangement joins TRBV24-1 to TRBJ2-1, with 9 nucleotides matching TRBD1. The clonotype originates from a human donor with aplastic anemia. CDR3 coding DNA: TGTGCCACCAGTGAACCCGGGACAGGGTGGAGTGAGCAGTTCTTC. It translates to CATSEPGTGWSEQFF.